This is a list of T cell receptor beta chains from one sample in a study of T cells after yellow fever vaccination. TCRdb passed the 5' RACE reads through MiXCR, listing each CDR3 protein once. Here the sample spans around 400,000 distinct CDR3 sequences, roughly 11% being singletons. The source was PBMCs, collected on the day of the first yellow fever vaccination. All receptors derive from a young man who received the YFV17D yellow fever vaccine. Both conserved end residues are part of each CDR3. The D gene is left open where the match is weak. A row's size may be missing; if present it is once, few, many or a size class.

D: NA
size: few
V: TRBV7-2
J: TRBJ1-1
DNA: TGTGCCAGCAGCTTACCGGGGGGCAGGCGGGCTTTCTTT
CDR3: CASSLPGGRRAFF

D: NA
size: NA
V: TRBV2
J: TRBJ2-1
DNA: TGTGCCAGCACGGAAGGAGGGTCCGAGCAGTTCTTC
CDR3: CASTEGGSEQFF

D: NA
size: few
V: TRBV6-5
J: TRBJ2-3
DNA: TGTGCCAGCAGTTACTCTCCTAGTGCAGATACGCAGTATTTT
CDR3: CASSYSPSADTQYF

D: TRBD1
size: many
V: TRBV20-1
J: TRBJ2-1
DNA: TGCAGTGCTAGTGGGACAGGGGGCACTGAGCAGTTCTTC
CDR3: CSASGTGGTEQFF

D: TRBD2
size: few
V: TRBV6-1
J: TRBJ2-2
DNA: TGTGCCAGCAGCCTGATAGCGGGAGCGAACACCGGGGAGCTGTTTTTT
CDR3: CASSLIAGANTGELFF

D: NA
size: many
V: TRBV4-3
J: TRBJ2-3
DNA: TGCGCCAGCAGCCAAACCACCACAGATACGCAGTATTTT
CDR3: CASSQTTTDTQYF

D: NA
size: NA
V: TRBV5-6
J: TRBJ2-3
DNA: TGTGCCAGCAGCGTACGGCGGTTGAGGGGTACGCAGTATTTT
CDR3: CASSVRRLRGTQYF

D: TRBD2
size: NA
V: TRBV7-6
J: TRBJ2-3
DNA: TGTGCCAGCAGTCTAGTAGCGGGGGGGCGAGATACGCAGTATTTT
CDR3: CASSLVAGGRDTQYF

D: NA
size: NA
V: TRBV10-3
J: TRBJ2-3
DNA: TGTGCCATCAGGGGGGGCGATTGGACAGATACGCAGTATTTT
CDR3: CAIRGGDWTDTQYF

D: NA
size: NA
V: TRBV12-3/TRBV12-4
J: TRBJ2-7
DNA: TGTGCCAGCAGTTTTTCGTTTGCGGACGGCACCTACGAGCAGTACTTC
CDR3: CASSFSFADGTYEQYF

D: NA
size: many
V: TRBV9
J: TRBJ1-5
DNA: TGTGCCAGCACCGAGGTGTACCTGGGTGGGGCCCTTAATCAGCCCCAGCATTTT
CDR3: CASTEVYLGGALNQPQHF

D: NA
size: NA
V: TRBV11-2
J: TRBJ2-1
DNA: TGTGCCAGCAGCTTGCGGACACCGGGAGACAATGAGCAGTTCTTC
CDR3: CASSLRTPGDNEQFF

D: NA
size: NA
V: TRBV7-9
J: TRBJ1-2
DNA: TGTGCCAGCAGCGCCCAAGGGGGGCGCGGTGGCTACACCTTC
CDR3: CASSAQGGRGGYTF

D: NA
size: few
V: TRBV2
J: TRBJ2-3
DNA: TGTGCCGCCCGAAGGGCCTCTGCAGATACGCAGTATTTT
CDR3: CAARRASADTQYF

D: NA
size: NA
V: TRBV5-1
J: TRBJ2-5
DNA: TGCGCCAGCAGCTTGGGCCCGGGGTCCCAGTACTTC
CDR3: CASSLGPGSQYF

D: TRBD1
size: many
V: TRBV5-1
J: TRBJ2-3
DNA: TGCGCCAGCAGCCAGACAGGGGACTCAGCAGATACGCAGTATTTT
CDR3: CASSQTGDSADTQYF

D: TRBD1
size: many
V: TRBV5-1
J: TRBJ2-1
DNA: TGCGCCAGCAGCCTAAGACAGGGCGTGCGCAATGAGCAGTTCTTC
CDR3: CASSLRQGVRNEQFF

D: TRBD1
size: NA
V: TRBV28
J: TRBJ2-4
DNA: TGTGCCAGCAGTCCTCCATCTAGACAGGGACAGTACTTC
CDR3: CASSPPSRQGQYF

D: TRBD1
size: NA
V: TRBV6-1
J: TRBJ2-2
DNA: TGTGCCAGCGAGGGGGCAGTCTACACCGGGGAGCTGTTTTTT
CDR3: CASEGAVYTGELFF

D: NA
size: NA
V: TRBV2
J: TRBJ1-5
DNA: TGTGCCAGCAGTGTCCGGGGGGCCAGGGATCAGCCCCAGCATTTT
CDR3: CASSVRGARDQPQHF

D: NA
size: many
V: TRBV20-1
J: TRBJ2-3
DNA: TGCAGTGCTAGAGGGTGGGCGGAGGGCCAGTTGACAGATACGCAGTATTTT
CDR3: CSARGWAEGQLTDTQYF

D: NA
size: NA
V: TRBV7-2
J: TRBJ1-5
DNA: TGTGCCAGCAGCTGGGTCAACAATCAGCCCCAGCATTTT
CDR3: CASSWVNNQPQHF

D: TRBD2
size: few
V: TRBV6-1
J: TRBJ2-3
DNA: TGTGCCAGCAAAGTCTCTAGCGGGGGGGCAGATACGCAGTATTTT
CDR3: CASKVSSGGADTQYF

D: NA
size: few
V: TRBV24-1
J: TRBJ1-2
DNA: TGTGCCACCAGTGATTCCTATCAAACCTATGGCTACACCTTC
CDR3: CATSDSYQTYGYTF

D: TRBD2
size: few
V: TRBV7-2
J: TRBJ2-1
DNA: TGTGCCGGGGGTAGACTAGCGGTCTACAATGAGCAGTTCTTC
CDR3: CAGGRLAVYNEQFF

D: NA
size: many
V: TRBV5-1
J: TRBJ2-3
DNA: TGCGCCAGCAGGACCGGGACACCCCCAGATACGCAGTATTTT
CDR3: CASRTGTPPDTQYF

D: TRBD1
size: few
V: TRBV6-1
J: TRBJ1-4
DNA: TGTGCCAGCAGTGTCCGGGACAGGGGAGGGGAAAAACTGTTTTTT
CDR3: CASSVRDRGGEKLFF

D: TRBD1
size: NA
V: TRBV24-1
J: TRBJ1-2
DNA: TGTGCCACCAGTGACCCGGGACAGGGGGCGTCTGGCTACACCTTC
CDR3: CATSDPGQGASGYTF

D: NA
size: few
V: TRBV4-2
J: TRBJ2-3
DNA: TGTGCCAGCAGCCTGACGGGCCCCTGGCCAGATACGCAGTATTTT
CDR3: CASSLTGPWPDTQYF

D: NA
size: few
V: TRBV11-1
J: TRBJ1-6
DNA: TGTGCCAGCAGAGACACAGCGAACCAGGGCTCCTATAATTCACCCCTCCACTTT
CDR3: CASRDTANQGSYNSPLHF

D: NA
size: few
V: TRBV20-1
J: TRBJ2-1
DNA: TGCAGTGCTAGGGCCCCGGGAGATTACAATGAGCAGTTCTTC
CDR3: CSARAPGDYNEQFF

D: TRBD1
size: NA
V: TRBV5-4
J: TRBJ1-2
DNA: TGTGCCAGCAGTCGGACAGGGGCATATGGCTACACCTTC
CDR3: CASSRTGAYGYTF

D: TRBD1
size: few
V: TRBV20-1
J: TRBJ1-5
DNA: TGCAGTGCTAGAGCGACAGGGGGACCTGGTCCCCAGCATTTT
CDR3: CSARATGGPGPQHF

D: NA
size: few
V: TRBV6-1
J: TRBJ2-7
DNA: TGTGCCAGCAGGAGACAGGCGAGGAACTACGAGCAGTACTTC
CDR3: CASRRQARNYEQYF

D: NA
size: few
V: TRBV7-9
J: TRBJ2-7
DNA: TGTGCCAGCAGCTTAGCGCGGGGAGAGGAGCAGTACTTC
CDR3: CASSLARGEEQYF

D: NA
size: many
V: TRBV6-6
J: TRBJ1-2
DNA: TGTGCCACTGAGGATAACTATGGCTACACCTTC
CDR3: CATEDNYGYTF

D: TRBD2
size: NA
V: TRBV4-3
J: TRBJ2-2
DNA: TGCGCCAGCAGCCAAGAGACTAGCGGGGGGGCGAACACCGGGGAGCTGTTTTTT
CDR3: CASSQETSGGANTGELFF

D: NA
size: many
V: TRBV10-3
J: TRBJ2-4
DNA: TGTGCCATCAGTGCTGAGGGAAACATTCAGTACTTC
CDR3: CAISAEGNIQYF

D: TRBD2
size: many
V: TRBV5-1
J: TRBJ2-5
DNA: TGCGCCAGCAGCTTGGGAGGTGGAGCGGGACTAGCGCTCCAAGAGACCCAGTACTTC
CDR3: CASSLGGGAGLALQETQYF

D: NA
size: few
V: TRBV20-1
J: TRBJ2-5
DNA: TGCAGTGCTAGAGATCGGGACCTGGGGACCCAGTACTTC
CDR3: CSARDRDLGTQYF